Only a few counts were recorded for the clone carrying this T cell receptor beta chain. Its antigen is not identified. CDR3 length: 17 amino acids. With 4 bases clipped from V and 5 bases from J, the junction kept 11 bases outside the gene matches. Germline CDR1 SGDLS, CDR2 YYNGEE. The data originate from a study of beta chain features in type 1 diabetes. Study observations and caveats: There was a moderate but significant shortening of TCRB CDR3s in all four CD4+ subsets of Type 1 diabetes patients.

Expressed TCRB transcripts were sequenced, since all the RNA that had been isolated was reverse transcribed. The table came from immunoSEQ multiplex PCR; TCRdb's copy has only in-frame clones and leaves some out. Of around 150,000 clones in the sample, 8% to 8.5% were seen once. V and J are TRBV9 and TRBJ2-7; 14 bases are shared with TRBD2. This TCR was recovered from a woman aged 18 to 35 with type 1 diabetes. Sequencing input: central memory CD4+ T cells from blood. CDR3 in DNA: TGTGCCAGCAGCCCTCGACTAGCGGGGGGGAAGGGTCACGAGCAGTACTTC. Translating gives CASSPRLAGGKGHEQYF. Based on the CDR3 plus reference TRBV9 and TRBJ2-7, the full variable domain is DSGVTQTPKHLITATGQRVTLRCSPRSGDLSVYWYQQSLDQGLQFLIQYYNGEERAKGNILERFSAQQFPDLHSELNLSSLELGDSALYFCASSPRLAGGKGHEQYFGPGTRLTVT.